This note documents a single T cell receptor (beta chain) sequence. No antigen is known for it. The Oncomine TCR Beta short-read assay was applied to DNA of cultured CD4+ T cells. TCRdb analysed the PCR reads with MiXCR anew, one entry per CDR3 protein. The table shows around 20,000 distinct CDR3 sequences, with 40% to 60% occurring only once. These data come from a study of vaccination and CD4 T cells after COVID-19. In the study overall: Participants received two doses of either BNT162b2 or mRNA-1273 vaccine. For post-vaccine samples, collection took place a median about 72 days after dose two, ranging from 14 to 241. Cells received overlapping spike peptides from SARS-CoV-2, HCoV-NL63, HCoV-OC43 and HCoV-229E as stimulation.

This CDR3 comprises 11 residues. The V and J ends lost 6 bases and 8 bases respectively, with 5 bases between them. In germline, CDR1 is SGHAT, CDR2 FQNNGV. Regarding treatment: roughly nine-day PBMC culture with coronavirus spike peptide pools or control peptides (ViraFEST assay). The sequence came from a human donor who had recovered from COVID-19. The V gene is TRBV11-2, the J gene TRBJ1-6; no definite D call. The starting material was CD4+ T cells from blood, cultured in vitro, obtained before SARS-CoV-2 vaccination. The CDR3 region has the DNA TGTGCCAGCAGGGGCGATTCACCCCTCCACTTT. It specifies CASRGDSPLHF.